Below, 11 T cell receptor beta chains from the same sample are listed, as sequenced in a study of control samples from healthy donors and cancer patients. Measured with immunoSEQ multiplex PCR; TCRdb has only the in-frame clones, and not every one. Counted here are roughly 130,000 clones, about 95% occurring once; the ten biggest clones make up 3.6%. The sample consisted of blood. Every receptor here comes from a man aged 30 to 45 in good health.

This clone showed up just a few times. The V gene is TRBV4-3, the J gene TRBJ2-2, with a possible D match to TRBD1 (6 bases). Per germline, CDR1 LGHNA and CDR2 YSLEER. The germline V and J ends were trimmed by 7 bases and 2 bases, with 14 bases remaining between them. The CDR3 is made up of 15 amino acids. The CDR3 spells CASKGQRGNTGELFF. The CDR3 nucleotides read TGCGCCAGCAAAGGACAGAGGGGAAACACCGGGGAGCTGTTTTTT.

The chain employs TRBV4-2 and TRBJ2-7; TRBD1 or TRBD2 may be the D gene (5 bases each). Germline V gene sequence: CDR1 LGHNA, CDR2 YNFKEQ. V was trimmed by 5 bases and J by 3 bases, leaving 14 bases between them. The length of the CDR3 is 14 residues. CDR3 region: CASSVTGTGYEQYF. The CDR3 DNA reads as TGTGCCAGCAGCGTTACCGGGACCGGCTACGAGCAGTACTTC.

V usage is TRBV7-8 and J usage is TRBJ2-3; TRBD2 matches at 13 bases. The CDR3 extends over 15 amino acids. Germline loops: CDR1 SGHVS, CDR2 FQNEAQ. V dropped 5 bases and J dropped 5; count of bases not matched to a gene: 4. DNA for the CDR3: TGTGCCAGCAGCCGACTAGCGGGGGGTGGAGATACGCAGTATTTT. Its protein product is CASSRLAGGGDTQYF.

The chain is built from TRBV9 and TRBJ2-1; no reliable D call. The V end lost 4 bases, the J end lost 3 bases, and 14 bases lay between the germline ends. The CDR3 sequence is 15 residues long. The germline gives CDR1 SGDLS, CDR2 YYNGEE. The CDR3 region is CASSLVGNDYNEQFF. As DNA, the CDR3 is TGTGCCAGCAGCTTAGTAGGCAACGACTACAATGAGCAGTTCTTC.

In its sample, this clone was seen once. V usage is TRBV11-2 and J usage is TRBJ2-7, with a weak D call TRBD2 (7 bases). The V gene lost 4 bases and the J gene lost 7 bases, with 17 bases spanning the gap. The CDR3 contains 14 residues. Germline values: CDR1 SGHAT, CDR2 FQNNGV. This chain's CDR3 is CASSSPRGAWEQYF. Written as DNA, the CDR3 is TGTGCCAGCAGCTCCCCCCGGGGGGCGTGGGAGCAGTACTTC.

The rearrangement uses TRBV2 and TRBJ1-1, with a possible D match to TRBD1 (5 bases). The CDR3 spans 14 residues. CDR1 is SNHLY, CDR2 FYNNEI, per germline. The V end was cut by 6 bases, the J end by 4 bases, with 15 bases between. The CDR3 DNA reads TGTGCCAGCAGAATTGGGGGGGTGGGCACTGAAGCTTTCTTT. It is translated as CASRIGGVGTEAFF. Looking up the rest from reference TRBV2 and TRBJ1-1 gives the full variable domain: EPEVTQTPSHQVTQMGQEVILRCVPISNHLYFYWYRQILGQKVEFLVSFYNNEISEKSEIFDDQFSVERPDGSNFTLKIRSTKLEDSAMYFCASRIGGVGTEAFFGQGTRLTVV.

The genes are TRBV28 and TRBJ1-5, with 7 bases lining up with TRBD1. The V and J ends lost 6 bases and 6 bases, in that order; junction bases with no gene match: 17. Germline lookup yields CDR1 MDHEN and CDR2 SYDVKM. The CDR3 runs to 17 residues. This chain's CDR3 is CASRPLRLGQSTQPQHF. CDR3 bases: TGTGCCAGCAGGCCTCTAAGGTTGGGACAGTCAACTCAGCCCCAGCATTTT. Complete variable domain (other parts from reference TRBV28 and TRBJ1-5): DVKVTQSSRYLVKRTGEKVFLECVQDMDHENMFWYRQDPGLGLRLIYFSYDVKMKEKGDIPEGYSVSREKKERFSLILESASTNQTSMYLCASRPLRLGQSTQPQHFGDGTRLSIL.

The V gene is TRBV3-1 (or the pseudogene TRBV3-2), the J gene TRBJ2-7, with 8 bases aligning to TRBD1. V lost 1 base to trimming and J lost 1 base; unmatched junction nucleotides: 3. Germline CDR1 LGHDT, CDR2 YNNKEL (reference sequence). The CDR3 length is 15 residues. The CDR3 DNA follows: TGTGCCAGCAGCCAAGGTCGGGACAGGTCCTACGAGCAGTACTTC. This gives the protein CASSQGRDRSYEQYF.

The chain recombines TRBV5-1 with TRBJ2-2; 7 bases are a match to TRBD1. Germline V lookup: CDR1 SGHRS, CDR2 YFSETQ. V shed 4 bases and J 5 bases; nucleotides not matched to a gene: 5. This CDR3 comprises 14 residues. As DNA, the CDR3 is TGCGCCAGCAGCAGGGACAGTAGGACCGGGGAGCTGTTTTTT. This translates into CASSRDSRTGELFF.

The J gene is TRBJ1-5, the V gene TRBV19; D not resolved. The germline V gene encodes CDR1 LNHDA and CDR2 SQIVND (reference sequence). Between the trimmed V and J ends, which lost 7 bases and 3 bases, there was a span of 10 bases. The CDR3 has 13 amino acids. CDR3 bases: TGTGCCAGTATTGGTCGGAACAATCAGCCCCAGCATTTT. Amino acids: CASIGRNNQPQHF.

The CDR3 DNA reads as TGTGCCAGCAGCATCCGGGACAGGTCCTACGAGCAGTACTTC. Translated, it gives CASSIRDRSYEQYF. The chain is built from TRBV5-4 and TRBJ2-7; 8 nucleotides line up with TRBD1. The germline V gene has CDR1 SGHNT and CDR2 YYREEE (reference sequence). This CDR3 contains 14 residues. With V trimmed by 4 bases and J by 1 base, 4 bases remained unmatched.